The sequence of this T cell receptor (beta chain) was determined in a study of cytomegalovirus exposure and HLA in healthy donors. The PCR had 60 Vbeta and 13 Jbeta primers. Assay used: immunoSEQ multiplex PCR; TCRdb lists only in-frame clones, some missing. The sample shows approximately 120,000 clones, more than 75% of them seen only once. There are a few counts of this clone. The sequenced sample was PBMCs. The TCR originated in a young man in good health and CMV-seronegative.

The DNA for the CDR3 is TGTGCCATCGGGGGACAGAATGAGCAGTTCTTC. This translates into CAIGGQNEQFF. This chain joins TRBV10-3 and TRBJ2-1; 7 bases line up with TRBD1. The germline CDR1 and CDR2 sequences are ENHRY and SYGVKD. This CDR3 has 11 residues. V lost 8 bases, J lost 7 bases, and 2 bases stayed unmatched.